This T cell receptor beta chain was obtained from a study of regulatory dendritic cells for organ transplantation. Study-wide context: Dendritic cell cultures received LPS on day 6. Overall study findings and caveats: Regulatory dendritic cells appeared to expand memory CD8+ clones less than mature ones. Memory T cells were less diverse than naive, with memory CD8+ most oligoclonal.

CDR1 SEHNR and CDR2 FQNEAQ come from the germline V gene (reference sequence). The CDR3 totals 15 residues. Trimming removed 5 bases from V and 5 bases from J; junction bases left unmatched: 7. Clones were read by immunoSEQ multiplex PCR, and TCRdb kept only the in-frame ones, dropping some. This table has some 13,000 clones, about 80% appearing once. This clone was recorded a few times. The antigen is unknown. Sorted T cells were CFSE-labeled and cultured four to five days with allogeneic regulatory or mature dendritic cells at 1:10. Memory T cells were CD45RO+, naive were CD45RA+, sorted by FACS. This receptor was obtained from a human donor in good health. Sequencing was done on a sample of naive CD4+ T cells from blood cultured with regulatory dendritic cells. The subset is: CD45RA+ naive T cells. V gene TRBV7-9 combines with J gene TRBJ2-2; 8 bases map to TRBD2. The CDR3 nucleotides read TGTGCCAGCAGCCCCCTAGCGGGTGGGACCGGGGAGCTGTTTTTT. Amino acids: CASSPLAGGTGELFF.